The 26 T cell receptor beta chains given below trace back to one sample, sequenced in a study of cytomegalovirus exposure and HLA in healthy donors. PCR was performed using 60 Vbeta and 13 Jbeta primers. Profiling relied on immunoSEQ multiplex PCR, and the TCRdb table lists in-frame clones only, not all of them. The repertoire has approximately 74,000 clones, over 55% of them found once; the top ten carry less than 7.5%. Sequenced material: PBMCs. These receptors originate from a man under 40 in good health and CMV-seropositive.

V usage is TRBV6-5 and J usage is TRBJ1-1; no firm D call. Trimming pared 0 bases from V and 1 base from J, leaving 9 bases between. This CDR3 contains 15 residues. The germline V gene has CDR1 MNHEY and CDR2 SVGAGI. The CDR3 sequence is CASSYSATANTEAFF. The CDR3 nucleotides read TGTGCCAGCAGTTACTCGGCTACAGCGAACACTGAAGCTTTCTTT.

This sequence joins TRBV27 and TRBJ1-2, with 12 nucleotides matching TRBD1. The length of the CDR3 is 15 residues. V dropped 4 bases and J dropped 3; count of bases not matched to a gene: 3. Germline V gene lookup returns CDR1 MNHEY and CDR2 SMNVEV (reference sequence). CDR3 bases: TGTGCCAGCAGTTGGGGGACAGGGGGCGACTATGGCTACACCTTC. This sequence encodes CASSWGTGGDYGYTF.

In DNA form, the CDR3 reads TGCAGCGTTGAGGTAGGCGGTTTGGCCTCCTACAATGAGCAGTTCTTC. Its translation is CSVEVGGLASYNEQFF. The chain employs TRBV29-1 and TRBJ2-1, with D hard to call. The CDR3 length is 16 residues. Between the trimmed V and J ends, which lost 3 bases and 0 bases, there was a span of 15 bases. Germline CDR1 and CDR2: SQVTM and ANQGSEA.

The chain carries TRBV30 and TRBJ2-1, with TRBD2 matching 14 bases. Germline loops: CDR1 GTSNPN, CDR2 SVGIG (reference sequence). V shed 0 bases and J 7 bases; nucleotides not matched to a gene: 2. This CDR3 has 15 amino acids. The CDR3 reads CAWSVWTSGRNEQFF. CDR3 coding DNA: TGTGCCTGGAGTGTGTGGACTAGCGGGAGGAATGAGCAGTTCTTC.

CDR3 amino acids: CASSSLSSYNEQFF. The CDR3 DNA reads TGTGCCAGCAGCTCCCTTAGCTCCTACAATGAGCAGTTCTTC. V and J are TRBV7-6 and TRBJ2-1, with D hard to call. Germline assignment: CDR1 SGHVS and CDR2 FNYEAQ. Trimming removed 4 bases at V and 0 bases at J, with 7 bases between. This CDR3 comprises 14 residues.

There are a few counts of this clone. The J gene is TRBJ2-5, the V gene TRBV7-2, with 9 bases identical to TRBD1. Germline V lookup: CDR1 SGHTA, CDR2 FQGNSA. There are 16 residues in the CDR3. The V and J ends lost 4 bases and 4 bases, in that order; junction bases with no gene match: 10. The CDR3 DNA follows: TGTGCCAGCAGCTCCCTTGGGGACAGGGTACTAGAGACCCAGTACTTC. Translating it yields CASSSLGDRVLETQYF.

This clone was detected a few times. The CDR3 reads CASSLLAGDEQYF. The CDR3 region has the DNA TGCGCCAGCAGCCTACTAGCGGGGGATGAGCAGTACTTC. V gene TRBV5-1 combines with J gene TRBJ2-7; 11 positions agree with TRBD2. Germline CDR1 is SGHRS and CDR2 is YFSETQ. The V gene end was trimmed by 4 bases and the J gene end by 7 bases; junction bases not matched to a gene: 4. The CDR3 consists of 13 residues. The full variable domain, with the rest looked up from reference TRBV5-1 and TRBJ2-7, is KAGVTQTPRYLIKTRGQQVTLSCSPISGHRSVSWYQQTPGQGLQFLFEYFSETQRNKGNFPGRFSGRQFSNSRSEMNVSTLELGDSALYLCASSLLAGDEQYFGPGTRLTVT.

The chain is built from TRBV2 and TRBJ2-3, with 7 nucleotides matching TRBD2. Germline V lookup: CDR1 SNHLY, CDR2 FYNNEI. The CDR3 is 15 residues long. V dropped 2 bases and J dropped 1; count of bases not matched to a gene: 3. CDR3 nucleotides: TGTGCCAGCAGTGAACTAACTAGCGGCACAGATACGCAGTATTTT. Protein product: CASSELTSGTDTQYF.

This clone has more than one count but fewer than ten. The chain joins TRBV6-6 to TRBJ1-2; D possibly corresponds to TRBD1 (5 bases). V was shortened by 4 bases and J by 2 bases, with 14 bases between the two germline ends. The CDR3 is 15 amino acids. Germline CDR1 and CDR2: MNHNY and SVGAGI (reference sequence). CDR3 in DNA: TGTGCCAGCAGTTCGACAGCCTCCTCCAACTATGGCTACACCTTC. Protein product: CASSSTASSNYGYTF.

Only a few counts were recorded for this clone. The chain links TRBV5-1 to TRBJ1-2; maybe TRBD1 (5 bases). Germline-derived CDR1 and CDR2 are SGHRS and YFSETQ. There are 16 residues in the CDR3. Trimming left V 4 bases short and J 4 bases short, with 20 bases between. The CDR3, as DNA: TGCGCCAGCAGCCCCGACCCGGACGGGGGTCTCTATGGCTACACCTTC. It is translated as CASSPDPDGGLYGYTF.

The chain employs TRBV5-6 and TRBJ2-7; D possibly corresponds to TRBD2 (6 bases). Trimming removed 4 bases at V and 7 bases at J, with 21 bases between. In germline, CDR1 is SGHDT, CDR2 YYEEEE. This CDR3 has 15 residues. The CDR3 DNA reads as TGTGCCAGCAGCCAATCGGGACTCTCCACACGTGAGCAGTACTTC. Translation: CASSQSGLSTREQYF.

This clone was seen more than once but under ten times. The chain employs TRBV11-3 and TRBJ2-5; perhaps TRBD2 as D (6 bases). The CDR3 length is 15 residues. Trimming cost V 2 bases and J 5 bases, with 15 bases left between them. Germline V gene sequence: CDR1 SGHNT, CDR2 YENEEA. The CDR3 DNA is TGTGCCAGCAGCTTATCGTGGGGGAGCGGGGAGACCCAGTACTTC. Its protein product is CASSLSWGSGETQYF.

This clone was seen more than once but under ten times. The chain uses TRBV28 and TRBJ2-6; D is ambiguous. This CDR3 has 16 amino acids. V lost 6 bases and J lost 0, with 12 bases in between. Germline-derived CDR1 and CDR2 are MDHEN and SYDVKM. The DNA for the CDR3 is TGTGCCAGCAGCTCAGGCTTCGTCTCTGGGGCCAACGTCCTGACTTTC. Translated, it gives CASSSGFVSGANVLTF.

The V call is TRBV7-2, the J call TRBJ2-7, with D possibly TRBD2 on 5 matching bases. Trimming took 5 bases from V and 0 from J, leaving 14 bases between them. Germline lookup yields CDR1 SGHTA and CDR2 FQGNSA. CDR3 length: 15 residues. The CDR3 DNA reads TGTGCCAGCAGCCCCCGCCCGGGGAGCTCCTACGAGCAGTACTTC. Its protein is CASSPRPGSSYEQYF.

This chain connects TRBV9 to TRBJ2-1, with 11 bases that match TRBD2. This CDR3 comprises 17 residues. Per germline, CDR1 SGDLS and CDR2 YYNGEE. V dropped 0 bases and J dropped 0; count of bases not matched to a gene: 2. The chain's CDR3 is CASSVVAGGTSYNEQFF. DNA of the CDR3: TGTGCCAGCAGCGTAGTAGCGGGGGGGACCTCCTACAATGAGCAGTTCTTC. Looking up the rest from reference TRBV9 and TRBJ2-1 gives the full variable domain: DSGVTQTPKHLITATGQRVTLRCSPRSGDLSVYWYQQSLDQGLQFLIQYYNGEERAKGNILERFSAQQFPDLHSELNLSSLELGDSALYFCASSVVAGGTSYNEQFFGPGTRLTVL.

The rearrangement joins TRBV6-5 to TRBJ1-6; D may be TRBD1 (6 bases). The CDR3 is made up of 12 amino acids. The germline V and J ends were trimmed by 7 bases and 9 bases, with 10 bases remaining between them. CDR1 is MNHEY, CDR2 SVGAGI, per germline. CDR3 nucleotide sequence: TGTGCCAGCACCCGCAGGGGTTCACCCCTCCACTTT. This gives the protein CASTRRGSPLHF.

The chain recombines TRBV5-4 with TRBJ2-1; the D gene is possibly TRBD2 (5 bases). The CDR3 spans 15 residues. CDR1 is SGHNT, CDR2 YYREEE, per germline (reference sequence). V shed 1 base and J shed 1 base, with 9 bases lying between them. Here the CDR3 reads CASSLQTGSYNEQFF. The CDR3, as DNA: TGTGCCAGCAGCTTGCAGACGGGGTCCTACAATGAGCAGTTCTTC.

The gene calls are TRBV10-3 and TRBJ2-2; D is possibly TRBD2 (5 bases). CDR1 and CDR2 (germline): ENHRY, SYGVKD. The CDR3 length is 17 residues. V lost 0 bases and J 6 bases, leaving 17 bases between the germline ends. The CDR3 region has the DNA TGTGCCATCAGTGAGTCGGGGAGCGGACTCAGGTCCGGGGAGCTGTTTTTT. This encodes CAISESGSGLRSGELFF.

The chain joins TRBV7-2 to TRBJ2-5; D is possibly TRBD2 (6 bases). This CDR3 has 15 residues. V was clipped by 1 base and J by 0 bases, with 9 bases between them. Germline V lookup: CDR1 SGHTA, CDR2 FQGNSA. The CDR3 is CASSLVGGDQETQYF. The CDR3 region has the DNA TGTGCCAGCAGCTTAGTGGGCGGGGACCAAGAGACCCAGTACTTC.

The CDR3: CAISERGSNQPQHF. CDR3 nucleotides: TGTGCCATCAGTGAGCGGGGTAGCAATCAGCCCCAGCATTTT. The V and J genes are TRBV10-3 and TRBJ1-5; no clear D. The CDR3 is 14 residues long. Germline V gives CDR1 ENHRY, CDR2 SYGVKD. Deletions cut 2 bases from V and 0 bases from J, with 5 bases between.

This clone turned up a few times. The J gene is TRBJ1-4, the V gene TRBV7-9; 11 bases fit TRBD1. The junction had 8 bases not matched to a gene; V was cut back by 5 bases and J by 6 bases. CDR1 and CDR2 from the germline V gene are SEHNR and FQNEAQ (reference sequence). CDR3 length equals 16 residues. The CDR3 is CASSPRRGQGDEKLFF. The CDR3 DNA reads as TGTGCCAGCAGCCCGCGGCGGGGACAGGGGGATGAAAAACTGTTTTTT.

V is TRBV7-2 and J is TRBJ2-1, with D possibly being TRBD2 (5 bases). Germline V gene lookup returns CDR1 SGHTA and CDR2 FQGNSA. Trimming left V 5 bases short and J 7 bases short, with 18 bases between. The CDR3 contains 15 residues. CDR3 bases: TGTGCCAGCAGCCTCCGGGGAGTCAACGCGAATGAGCAGTTCTTC. Protein: CASSLRGVNANEQFF.

The chain recombines TRBV28 with TRBJ2-5; TRBD2 agrees at 11 bases. The length of the CDR3 is 16 residues. Germline CDR1 reads MDHEN; CDR2 reads SYDVKM. The V segment lost 6 bases and the J segment 2 bases; nucleotides outside the gene matches: 8. The DNA for the CDR3 is TGTGCCAGCAGGCGAAATATAGCGGGGGGGCAAGAGACCCAGTACTTC. Protein: CASRRNIAGGQETQYF.

The gene calls are TRBV7-2 and TRBJ2-5, with D possibly matching TRBD1 (5 bases). The V end was cut by 1 base, the J end by 4 bases, with 7 bases between. Germline CDR1 and CDR2: SGHTA and FQGNSA. The CDR3 length is 13 residues. CDR3 nucleotides: TGTGCCAGCAGCTTAGGGCAGGGAGAGACCCAGTACTTC. Residues: CASSLGQGETQYF.

V gene TRBV29-1 combines with J gene TRBJ2-2; 8 bases agree with TRBD1. V lost 7 bases, J lost 1 base, and 5 bases stayed unmatched. Germline V gives CDR1 SQVTM, CDR2 ANQGSEA. The CDR3 runs 14 residues. Here the CDR3 DNA reads TGCAGCGCCACCGGGACAGGGAACACCGGGGAGCTGTTTTTT. The encoded protein is CSATGTGNTGELFF.

The J gene is TRBJ2-7, the V gene TRBV2, with D maybe TRBD1 (6 bases). Germline assignment: CDR1 SNHLY and CDR2 FYNNEI. The CDR3 totals 14 residues. V lost 6 bases and J 0 bases, leaving 12 bases between the germline ends. CDR3 amino acids: CASSRGRGSYEQYF. CDR3 in DNA: TGTGCCAGCAGCCGCGGCAGGGGCTCCTACGAGCAGTACTTC.